This T cell receptor beta chain was identified during a study of OX40 agonist ivuxolimab in advanced cancers. Study summary: With a range of about 23 to 90, age averaged approximately 60 years, and about 83% were male. Study-level results: In the expanded peripheral T cells, antigen specificity was never determined.

Germline trimming cut 4 bases from V and 4 bases from J; bases unmatched to any gene: 8. The CDR3 runs 16 residues. Looked up from germline, CDR1 is SGHRS and CDR2 is YFSETQ. Points on this clone: Its antigen is as yet unknown.

Sequencing used immunoSEQ multiplex PCR; TCRdb keeps in-frame clones, though not all of them. The data show 90,000 to 95,000 clones, 70% to 90% seen once. The source is an adult with an advanced solid tumor such as melanoma, head and neck, liver or kidney cancer. This specimen was CD4+ or CD8+ T cells sorted from blood, taken in a trial of the OX40 agonist ivuxolimab. V is TRBV5-1 and J is TRBJ2-2; TRBD2 agrees at 9 bases. The CDR3 protein is CASSVDVAGVTGELFF. The DNA for the CDR3 is TGCGCCAGCAGCGTCGATGTAGCGGGAGTCACCGGGGAGCTGTTTTTT.